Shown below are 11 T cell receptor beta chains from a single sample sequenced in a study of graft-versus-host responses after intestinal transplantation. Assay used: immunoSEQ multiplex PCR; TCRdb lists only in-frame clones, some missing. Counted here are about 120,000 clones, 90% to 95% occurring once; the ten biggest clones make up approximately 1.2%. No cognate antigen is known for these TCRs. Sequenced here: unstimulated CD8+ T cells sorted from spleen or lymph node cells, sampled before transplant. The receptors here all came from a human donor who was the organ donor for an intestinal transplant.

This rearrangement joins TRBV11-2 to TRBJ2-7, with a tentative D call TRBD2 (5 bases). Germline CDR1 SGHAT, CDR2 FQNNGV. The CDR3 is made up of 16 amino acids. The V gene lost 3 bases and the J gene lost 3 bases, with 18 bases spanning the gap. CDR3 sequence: CASSFPGRAGFYEQYF. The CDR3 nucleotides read TGTGCCAGCAGCTTCCCAGGACGGGCGGGTTTCTACGAGCAGTACTTC.

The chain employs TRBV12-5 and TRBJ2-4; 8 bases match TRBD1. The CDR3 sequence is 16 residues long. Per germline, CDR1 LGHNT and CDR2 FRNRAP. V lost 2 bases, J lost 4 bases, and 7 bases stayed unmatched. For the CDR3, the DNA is TGTGCTAGTGGTTTGTTGGACAGGGCGATTAAAAACATTCAGTACTTC. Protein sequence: CASGLLDRAIKNIQYF.

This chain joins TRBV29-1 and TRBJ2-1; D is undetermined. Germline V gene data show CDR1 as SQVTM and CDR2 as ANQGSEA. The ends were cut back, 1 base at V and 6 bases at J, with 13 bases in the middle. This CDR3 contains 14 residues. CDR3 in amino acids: CSVEGVRGGNEQFF. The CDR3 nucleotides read TGCAGCGTTGAAGGGGTGCGTGGTGGCAATGAGCAGTTCTTC.

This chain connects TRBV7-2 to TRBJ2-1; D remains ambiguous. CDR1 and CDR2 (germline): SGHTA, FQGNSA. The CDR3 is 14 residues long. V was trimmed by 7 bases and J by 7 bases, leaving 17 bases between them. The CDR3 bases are TGTGCCAGCAACCTGGCTACCCTGGGAAATGAGCAGTTCTTC. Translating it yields CASNLATLGNEQFF.

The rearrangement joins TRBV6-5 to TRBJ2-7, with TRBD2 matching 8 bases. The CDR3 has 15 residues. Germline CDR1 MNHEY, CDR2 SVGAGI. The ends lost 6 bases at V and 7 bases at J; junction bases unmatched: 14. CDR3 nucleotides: TGTGCCAGCAGCCACATTTTAGCGGGGCTGGGGGAGCAGTACTTC. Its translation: CASSHILAGLGEQYF.

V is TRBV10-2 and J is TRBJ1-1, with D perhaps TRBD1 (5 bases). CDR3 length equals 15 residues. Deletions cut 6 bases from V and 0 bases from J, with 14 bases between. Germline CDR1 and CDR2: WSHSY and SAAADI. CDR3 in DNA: TGCGCCAGCAGGGGGCCCCCCAAAATGAACACTGAAGCTTTCTTT. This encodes CASRGPPKMNTEAFF.

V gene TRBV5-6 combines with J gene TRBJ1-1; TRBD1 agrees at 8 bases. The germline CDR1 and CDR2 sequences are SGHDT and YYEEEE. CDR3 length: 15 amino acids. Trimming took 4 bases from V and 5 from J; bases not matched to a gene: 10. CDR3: CASSGGGRGRTEAFF. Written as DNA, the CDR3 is TGTGCCAGCAGCGGGGGTGGCAGGGGGCGTACTGAAGCTTTCTTT.

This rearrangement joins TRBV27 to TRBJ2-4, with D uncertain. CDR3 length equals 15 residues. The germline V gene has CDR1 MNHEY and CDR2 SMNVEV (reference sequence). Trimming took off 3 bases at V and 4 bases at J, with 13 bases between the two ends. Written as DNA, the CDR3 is TGTGCCAGCAGTTTGAGTGCTGCTAGGAAAAACATTCAGTACTTC. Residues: CASSLSAARKNIQYF.

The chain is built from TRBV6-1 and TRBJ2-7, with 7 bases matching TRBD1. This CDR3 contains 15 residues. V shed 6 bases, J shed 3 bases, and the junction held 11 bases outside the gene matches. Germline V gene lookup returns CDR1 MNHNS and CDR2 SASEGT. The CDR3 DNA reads TGTGCCAGCAGCCTGCGACAGGGAAAACTCTACGAGCAGTACTTC. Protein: CASSLRQGKLYEQYF.

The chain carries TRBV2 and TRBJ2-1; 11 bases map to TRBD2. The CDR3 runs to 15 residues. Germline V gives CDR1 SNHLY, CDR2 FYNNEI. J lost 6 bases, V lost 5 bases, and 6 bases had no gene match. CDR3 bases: TGTGCCAGCAGTCAGACTAGCGGGACCTTCAATGAGCAGTTCTTC. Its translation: CASSQTSGTFNEQFF.

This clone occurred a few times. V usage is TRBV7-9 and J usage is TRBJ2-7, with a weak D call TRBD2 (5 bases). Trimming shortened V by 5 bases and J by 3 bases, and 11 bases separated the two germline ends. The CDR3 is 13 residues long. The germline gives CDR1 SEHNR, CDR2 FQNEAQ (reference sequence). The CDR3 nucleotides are TGTGCCAGCAGCGCAACCGGGGACTACGAGCAGTACTTC. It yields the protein CASSATGDYEQYF.